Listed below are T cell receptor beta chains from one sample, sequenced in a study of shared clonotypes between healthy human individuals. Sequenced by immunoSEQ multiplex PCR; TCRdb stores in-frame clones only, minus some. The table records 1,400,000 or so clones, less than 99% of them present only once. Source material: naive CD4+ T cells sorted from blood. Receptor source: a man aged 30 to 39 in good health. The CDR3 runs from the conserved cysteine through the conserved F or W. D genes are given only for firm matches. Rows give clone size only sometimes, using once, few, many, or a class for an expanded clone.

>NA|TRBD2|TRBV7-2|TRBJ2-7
TGTGCCAGCAGTCCTCATTTGAGCGGGAGGTTTTCCTACGAGCAGTACTTC
CASSPHLSGRFSYEQYF
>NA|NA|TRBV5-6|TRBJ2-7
TGTGCCAGCAGCTTCCGGGGCTACGAGCAGTACTTC
CASSFRGYEQYF
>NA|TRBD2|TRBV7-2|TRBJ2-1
TGTGCCAGCAGCTTAGGAGGGAGGGCCTTAGATGAGCAGTTCTTC
CASSLGGRALDEQFF
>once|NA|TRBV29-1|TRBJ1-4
TGCAGCGGACTCGGGGGGGTTGATGAAAAACTGTTTTTT
CSGLGGVDEKLFF
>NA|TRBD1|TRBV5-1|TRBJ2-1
TGCGCCAGCAGCCCGGACAGGGTCCAGCAGTTCTTC
CASSPDRVQQFF
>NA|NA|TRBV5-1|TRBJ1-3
TGCGCCAGCAGCTCCCAGGGTGTCGGCCGTGTGGACACCATATATTTT
CASSSQGVGRVDTIYF
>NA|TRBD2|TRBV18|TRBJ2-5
TGTGCCAGCTCACCACCGTCTAGCGGGATGGAGACCCAGTACTTC
CASSPPSSGMETQYF
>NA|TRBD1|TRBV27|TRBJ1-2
TGTGCCAGCAGTCCTCTGGGACAGCCCGGCTATGGCTACACCTTC
CASSPLGQPGYGYTF
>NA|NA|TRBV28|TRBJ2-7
TGTGCCAGCAGTTTAAGGTTGCAATACCTACCCTACGAGCAGTACTTC
CASSLRLQYLPYEQYF
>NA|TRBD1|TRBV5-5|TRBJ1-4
TGTGCCAGCAGCTTCTTGGGACAGGGGGAAGCAACTAATGAAAAACTGTTTTTT
CASSFLGQGEATNEKLFF
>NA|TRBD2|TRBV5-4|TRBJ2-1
TGTGCCAGCAGCCGTGCGGGTCGCGGGAGCTACAATGAGCAGTTCTTC
CASSRAGRGSYNEQFF
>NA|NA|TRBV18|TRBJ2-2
TGTGCCAGCTCACCACCGTCGGAGCCCACCGGGGAGCTGTTTTTT
CASSPPSEPTGELFF
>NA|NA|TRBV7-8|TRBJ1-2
TGTGCCAGCAGCTTAGGGATAAAGAGTTATGGCTACACCTTC
CASSLGIKSYGYTF
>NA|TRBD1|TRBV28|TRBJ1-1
TGTGCCAGCAGACCACAGGGGCCTAACACTGAAGCTTTCTTT
CASRPQGPNTEAFF
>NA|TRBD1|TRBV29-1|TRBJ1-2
TGCAGCGTGAGGACAGGGGGCATAGGCTACACCTTC
CSVRTGGIGYTF